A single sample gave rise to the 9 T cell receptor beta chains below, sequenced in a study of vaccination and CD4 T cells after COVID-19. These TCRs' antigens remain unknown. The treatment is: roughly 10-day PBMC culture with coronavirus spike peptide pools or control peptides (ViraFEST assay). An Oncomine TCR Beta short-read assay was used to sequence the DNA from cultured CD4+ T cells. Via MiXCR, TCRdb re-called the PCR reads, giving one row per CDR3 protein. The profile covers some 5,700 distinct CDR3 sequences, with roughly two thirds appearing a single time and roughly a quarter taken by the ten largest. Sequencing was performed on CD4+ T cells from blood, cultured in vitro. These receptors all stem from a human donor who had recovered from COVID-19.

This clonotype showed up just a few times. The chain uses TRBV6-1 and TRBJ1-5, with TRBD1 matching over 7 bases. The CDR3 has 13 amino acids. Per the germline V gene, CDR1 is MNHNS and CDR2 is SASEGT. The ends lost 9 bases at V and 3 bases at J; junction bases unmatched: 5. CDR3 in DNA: TGTGCCAGTGTGACAGGGCCCAATCAGCCCCAGCATTTT. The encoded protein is CASVTGPNQPQHF.

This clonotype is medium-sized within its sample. In nucleotides, the CDR3 is TGTGCCAGCAGCCCCCGGACAGAAGAGACCCAGTACTTC. As protein: CASSPRTEETQYF. The gene calls are TRBV14 and TRBJ2-5; TRBD1 is a possible D gene (6 bases). This CDR3 has 13 residues. Looked up from germline, CDR1 is SGHDN and CDR2 is FVKESK. V was pared by 4 bases and J by 3 bases, with 9 bases between.

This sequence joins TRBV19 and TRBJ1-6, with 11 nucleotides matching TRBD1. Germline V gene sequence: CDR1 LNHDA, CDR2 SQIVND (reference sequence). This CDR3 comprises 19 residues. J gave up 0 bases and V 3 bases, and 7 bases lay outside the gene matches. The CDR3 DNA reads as TGTGCCAGTAGTATCCTAGGACAGGGGGCTATCTCCTATAATTCACCCCTCCACTTT. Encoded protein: CASSILGQGAISYNSPLHF.

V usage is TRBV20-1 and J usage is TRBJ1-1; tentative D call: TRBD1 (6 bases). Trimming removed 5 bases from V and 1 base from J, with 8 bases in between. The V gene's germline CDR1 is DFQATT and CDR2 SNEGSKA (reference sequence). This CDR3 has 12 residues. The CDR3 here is CSAEGQNTEAFF. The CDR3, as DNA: TGCAGTGCTGAGGGACAGAACACTGAAGCTTTCTTT.

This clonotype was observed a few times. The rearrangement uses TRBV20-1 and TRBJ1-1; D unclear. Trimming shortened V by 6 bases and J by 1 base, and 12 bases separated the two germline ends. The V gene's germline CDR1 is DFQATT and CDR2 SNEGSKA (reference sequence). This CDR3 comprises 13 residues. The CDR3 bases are TGCAGTGCCCTACTCGGAGGGAACACTGAAGCTTTCTTT. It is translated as CSALLGGNTEAFF.

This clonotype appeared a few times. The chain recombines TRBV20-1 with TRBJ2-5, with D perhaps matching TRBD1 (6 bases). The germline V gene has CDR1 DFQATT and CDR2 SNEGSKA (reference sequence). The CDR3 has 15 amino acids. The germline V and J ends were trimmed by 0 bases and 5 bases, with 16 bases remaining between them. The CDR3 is CSAREGHGPRETQYF. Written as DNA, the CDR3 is TGCAGTGCTAGAGAGGGACATGGCCCGAGGGAGACCCAGTACTTC.

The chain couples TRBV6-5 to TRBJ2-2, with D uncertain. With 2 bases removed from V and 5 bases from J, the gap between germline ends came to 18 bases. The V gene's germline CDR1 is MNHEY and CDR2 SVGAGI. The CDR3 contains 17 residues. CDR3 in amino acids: CASSYPRWGTWTGELFF. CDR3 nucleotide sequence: TGTGCCAGCAGTTACCCAAGGTGGGGAACGTGGACCGGGGAGCTGTTTTTT.

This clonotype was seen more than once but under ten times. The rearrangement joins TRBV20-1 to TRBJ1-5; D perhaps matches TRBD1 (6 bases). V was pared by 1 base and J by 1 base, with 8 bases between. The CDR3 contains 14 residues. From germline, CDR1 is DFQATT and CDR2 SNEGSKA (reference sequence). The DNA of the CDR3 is TGCAGTGCTAGAGTAACAGGGAGCAATCAGCCCCAGCATTTT. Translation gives CSARVTGSNQPQHF.

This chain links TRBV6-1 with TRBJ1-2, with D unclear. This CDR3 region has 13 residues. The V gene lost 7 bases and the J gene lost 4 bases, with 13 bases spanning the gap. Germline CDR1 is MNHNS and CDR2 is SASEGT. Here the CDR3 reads CASTHGSPYGYTF. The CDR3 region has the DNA TGTGCCAGCACGCATGGGTCGCCCTATGGCTACACCTTC.